The 2 T cell receptor beta chains reported below all come from one sample, sequenced in a study of cytomegalovirus exposure and HLA in healthy donors. 60 Vbeta and 13 Jbeta primers were used in PCR. Assay: immunoSEQ multiplex PCR; the TCRdb copy retains only in-frame clones and omits some. The sample has about 62,000 clones, 70% to 90% seen once. Sequencing used PBMCs. The source of these receptors is a woman in her 30s in good health and CMV-seronegative.

This rearrangement joins TRBV10-3 to TRBJ1-2; 10 nucleotides line up with TRBD1. This CDR3 comprises 14 residues. V was pared by 6 bases and J by 6 bases, with 7 bases of the junction left unmatched. CDR1 and CDR2 (germline): ENHRY, SYGVKD. The CDR3 loop is CAIRGTGERNGYTF. CDR3 DNA: TGTGCCATCAGAGGGACAGGGGAGAGGAATGGCTACACCTTC.

This clone was seen more than once but under ten times. V gene TRBV7-2 combines with J gene TRBJ1-5, with 10 nucleotides matching TRBD1. Germline CDR1 and CDR2: SGHTA and FQGNSA. This CDR3 has 15 residues. V shed 4 bases, J shed 3 bases, and the junction held 3 bases outside the gene matches. CDR3 sequence (DNA): TGTGCCAGCAGCTCAGGGACAGGGGTCAATCAGCCCCAGCATTTT. It translates to CASSSGTGVNQPQHF.